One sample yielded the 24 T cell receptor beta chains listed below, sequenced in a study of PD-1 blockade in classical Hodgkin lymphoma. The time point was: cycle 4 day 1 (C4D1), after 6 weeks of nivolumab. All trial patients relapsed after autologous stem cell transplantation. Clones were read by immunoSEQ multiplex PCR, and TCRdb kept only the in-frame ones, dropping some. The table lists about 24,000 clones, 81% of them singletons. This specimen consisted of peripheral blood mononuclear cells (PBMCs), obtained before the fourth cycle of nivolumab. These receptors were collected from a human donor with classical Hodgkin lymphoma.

The CDR3 DNA sequence: TGTGCCAGCAGCCCTTGGACAGGGGGAAGGGAGCAGTACTTC. Translation gives CASSPWTGGREQYF. The chain couples TRBV5-5 to TRBJ2-7; 10 positions agree with TRBD1. Germline V lookup: CDR1 SGHKS, CDR2 YYEKEE (reference sequence). The CDR3 covers 14 residues. V gave up 4 bases and J gave up 7 bases; unmatched junction bases: 8.

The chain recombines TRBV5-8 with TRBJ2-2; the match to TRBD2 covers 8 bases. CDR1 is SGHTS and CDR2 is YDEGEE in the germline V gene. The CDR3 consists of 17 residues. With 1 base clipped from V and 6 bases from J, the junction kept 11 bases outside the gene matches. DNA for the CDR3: TGTGCCAGCAGCTTGTTTCGCGGGACTAGTTCCGCCGGGGAGCTGTTTTTT. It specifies CASSLFRGTSSAGELFF.

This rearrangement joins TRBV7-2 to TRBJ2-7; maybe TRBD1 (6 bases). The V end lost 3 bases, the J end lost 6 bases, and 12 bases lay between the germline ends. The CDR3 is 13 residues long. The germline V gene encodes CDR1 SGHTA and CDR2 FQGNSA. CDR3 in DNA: TGTGCCAGCAGCTTTGGACAGAAGCGCGAGCAGTACTTC. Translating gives CASSFGQKREQYF.

The CDR3 sequence: CASSVKRFWSTDTQYF. Here the CDR3 DNA reads TGTGCCAGCAGTGTAAAGCGGTTCTGGAGCACAGATACGCAGTATTTT. The V and J genes are TRBV28 and TRBJ2-3; perhaps TRBD2 as D (5 bases). Trimming removed 5 bases from V and 0 bases from J, with 15 bases in between. Germline V lookup: CDR1 MDHEN, CDR2 SYDVKM. The CDR3 has 16 residues.

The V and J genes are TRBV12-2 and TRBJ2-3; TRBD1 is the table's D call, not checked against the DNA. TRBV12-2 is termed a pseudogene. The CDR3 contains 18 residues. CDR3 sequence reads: CASRLRQGAIRCTDTQYF. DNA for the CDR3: TGTGCAAGTCGCTTAAGACAGGGGGCTATTCGGTGCACAGATACGCAGTATTTT.

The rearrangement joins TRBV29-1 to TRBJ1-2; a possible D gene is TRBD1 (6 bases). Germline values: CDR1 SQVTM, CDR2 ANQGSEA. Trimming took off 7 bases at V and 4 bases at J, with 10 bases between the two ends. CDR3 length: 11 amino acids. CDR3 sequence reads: CSASDSYGYTF. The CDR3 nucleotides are TGCAGCGCCTCGGACAGCTATGGCTACACCTTC. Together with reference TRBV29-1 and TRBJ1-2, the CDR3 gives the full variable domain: SAVISQKPSRDICQRGTSLTIQCQVDSQVTMMFWYRQQPGQSLTLIATANQGSEATYESGFVIDKFPISRPNLTFSTLTVSNMSPEDSSIYLCSASDSYGYTFGSGTRLTVV.

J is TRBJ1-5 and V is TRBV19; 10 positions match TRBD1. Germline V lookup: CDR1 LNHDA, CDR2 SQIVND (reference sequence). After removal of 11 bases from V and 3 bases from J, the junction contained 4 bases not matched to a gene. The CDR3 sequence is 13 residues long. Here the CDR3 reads CAGGQGINQPQHF. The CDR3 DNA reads TGTGCCGGGGGACAGGGGATCAATCAGCCCCAGCATTTT.

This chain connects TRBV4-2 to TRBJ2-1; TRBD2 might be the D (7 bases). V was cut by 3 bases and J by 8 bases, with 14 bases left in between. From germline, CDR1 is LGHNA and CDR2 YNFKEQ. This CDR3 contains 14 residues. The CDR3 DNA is TGTGCCAGCAGCCACGGGGGGCCTGGATATGAGCAGTTCTTC. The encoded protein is CASSHGGPGYEQFF.

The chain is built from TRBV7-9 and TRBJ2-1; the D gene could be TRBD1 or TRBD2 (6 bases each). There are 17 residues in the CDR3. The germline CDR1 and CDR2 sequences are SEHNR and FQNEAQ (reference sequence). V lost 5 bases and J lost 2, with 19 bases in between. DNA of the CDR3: TGTGCCAGCAGCCCCTACCCAAGGGGGGCGACCTACAATGAGCAGTTCTTC. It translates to CASSPYPRGATYNEQFF.

CDR3 sequence: CASSIGTAVYTGELFF. Written as DNA, the CDR3 is TGCGCCAGCAGCATAGGGACAGCAGTTTACACCGGGGAGCTGTTTTTT. The chain has TRBV5-1 and TRBJ2-2; 7 bases match TRBD1. V was clipped by 4 bases and J by 3 bases; unmatched bases: 9. Germline CDR1 is SGHRS and CDR2 is YFSETQ. This CDR3 is built from 16 residues.

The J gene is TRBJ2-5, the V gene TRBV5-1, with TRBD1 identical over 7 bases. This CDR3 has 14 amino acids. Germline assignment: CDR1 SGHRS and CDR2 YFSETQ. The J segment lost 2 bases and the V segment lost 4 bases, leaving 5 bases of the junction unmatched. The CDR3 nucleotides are TGCGCCAGCAGCCCCGGGACAGTACAAGAGACCCAGTACTTC. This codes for CASSPGTVQETQYF.

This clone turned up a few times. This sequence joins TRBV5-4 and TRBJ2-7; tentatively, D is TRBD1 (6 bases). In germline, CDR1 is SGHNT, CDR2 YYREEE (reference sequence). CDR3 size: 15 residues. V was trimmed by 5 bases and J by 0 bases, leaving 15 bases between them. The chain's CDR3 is CASSPGTSNSYEQYF. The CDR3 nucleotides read TGTGCCAGCAGTCCCGGGACATCGAACTCCTACGAGCAGTACTTC.

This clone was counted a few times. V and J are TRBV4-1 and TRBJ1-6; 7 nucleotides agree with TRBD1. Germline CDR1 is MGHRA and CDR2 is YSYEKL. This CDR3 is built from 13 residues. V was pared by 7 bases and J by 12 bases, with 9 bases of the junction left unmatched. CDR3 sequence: CASTDRLEGPLHF. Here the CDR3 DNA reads TGCGCCAGCACGGACAGGCTCGAGGGACCCCTCCACTTT.

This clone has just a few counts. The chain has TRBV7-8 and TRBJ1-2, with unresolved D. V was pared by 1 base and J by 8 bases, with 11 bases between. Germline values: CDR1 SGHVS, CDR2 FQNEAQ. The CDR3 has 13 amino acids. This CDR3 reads CASSLEGSEGYTF. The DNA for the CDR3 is TGTGCCAGCAGCTTAGAAGGGTCTGAGGGCTACACCTTC.

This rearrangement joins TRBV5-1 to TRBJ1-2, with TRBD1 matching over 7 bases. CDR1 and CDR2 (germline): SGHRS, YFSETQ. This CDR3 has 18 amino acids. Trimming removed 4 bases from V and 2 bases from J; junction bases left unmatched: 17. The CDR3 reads CASSPGDLTGRYNYGYTF. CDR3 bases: TGCGCCAGCAGCCCTGGGGACCTGACAGGGAGATACAACTATGGCTACACCTTC.

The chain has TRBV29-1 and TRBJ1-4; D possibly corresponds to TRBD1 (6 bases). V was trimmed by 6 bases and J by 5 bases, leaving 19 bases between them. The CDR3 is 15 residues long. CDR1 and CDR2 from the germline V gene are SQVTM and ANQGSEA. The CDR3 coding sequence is TGCAGCGTCATACTCCCAGGACAGACGAATGAAAAACTGTTTTTT. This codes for CSVILPGQTNEKLFF. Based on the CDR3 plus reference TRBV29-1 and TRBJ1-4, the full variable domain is SAVISQKPSRDICQRGTSLTIQCQVDSQVTMMFWYRQQPGQSLTLIATANQGSEATYESGFVIDKFPISRPNLTFSTLTVSNMSPEDSSIYLCSVILPGQTNEKLFFGSGTQLSVL.

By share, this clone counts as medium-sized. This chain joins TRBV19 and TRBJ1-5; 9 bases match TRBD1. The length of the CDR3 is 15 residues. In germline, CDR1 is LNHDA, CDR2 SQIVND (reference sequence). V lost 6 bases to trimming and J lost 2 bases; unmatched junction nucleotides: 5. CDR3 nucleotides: TGTGCCAGTAGAGGGGGACAGGGCGGCAATCAGCCCCAGCATTTT. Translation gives CASRGGQGGNQPQHF. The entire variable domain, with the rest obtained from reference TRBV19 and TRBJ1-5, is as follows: DGGITQSPKYLFRKEGQNVTLSCEQNLNHDAMYWYRQDPGQGLRLIYYSQIVNDFQKGDIAEGYSVSREKKESFPLTVTSAQKNPTAFYLCASRGGQGGNQPQHFGDGTRLSIL.

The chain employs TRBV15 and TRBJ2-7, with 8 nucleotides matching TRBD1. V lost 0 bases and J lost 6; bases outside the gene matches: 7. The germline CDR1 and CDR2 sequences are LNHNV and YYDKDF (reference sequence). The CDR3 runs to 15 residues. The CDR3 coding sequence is TGTGCCACCAGCAGAGATCAGGGGGCGAACTCCGAGCAGTACTTC. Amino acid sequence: CATSRDQGANSEQYF.

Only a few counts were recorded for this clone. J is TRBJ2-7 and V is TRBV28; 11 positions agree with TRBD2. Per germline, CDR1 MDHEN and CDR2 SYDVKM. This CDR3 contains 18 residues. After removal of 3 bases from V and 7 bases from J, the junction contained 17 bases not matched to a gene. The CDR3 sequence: CASSLAGLAEGSRGEQYF. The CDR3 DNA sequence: TGTGCCAGCAGTTTGGCGGGACTAGCGGAGGGCTCGAGGGGGGAGCAGTACTTC.

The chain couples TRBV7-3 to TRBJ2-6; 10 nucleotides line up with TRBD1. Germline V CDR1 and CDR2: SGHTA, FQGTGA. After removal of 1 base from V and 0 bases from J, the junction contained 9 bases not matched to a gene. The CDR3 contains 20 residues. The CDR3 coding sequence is TGTGCCAGCAGCTTAAAACCCGAGACAGGGGGCCTCTCTGGGGCCAACGTCCTGACTTTC. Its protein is CASSLKPETGGLSGANVLTF.

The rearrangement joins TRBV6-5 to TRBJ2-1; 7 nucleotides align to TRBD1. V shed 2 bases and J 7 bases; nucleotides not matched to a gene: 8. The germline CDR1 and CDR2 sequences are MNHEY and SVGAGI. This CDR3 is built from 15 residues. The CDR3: CASSYEPGGTNEQFF. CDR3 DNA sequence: TGTGCCAGCAGTTACGAGCCAGGGGGTACGAATGAGCAGTTCTTC.

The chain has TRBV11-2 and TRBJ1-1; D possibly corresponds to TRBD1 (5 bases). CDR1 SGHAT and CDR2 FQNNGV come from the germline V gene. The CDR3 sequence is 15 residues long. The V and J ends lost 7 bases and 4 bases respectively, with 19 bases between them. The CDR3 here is CASTPGGSLGTEAFF. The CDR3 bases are TGTGCCAGCACACCGGGGGGGTCGTTGGGCACTGAAGCTTTCTTT.

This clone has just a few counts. CDR3: CASGLPPHQPQHF. The CDR3 DNA reads TGTGCTAGTGGTTTGCCACCCCATCAGCCCCAGCATTTT. The chain is built from TRBV12-5 and TRBJ1-5; D uncertain. The CDR3 covers 13 residues. V lost 2 bases and J 5 bases, leaving 7 bases between the germline ends. Germline CDR1 and CDR2: LGHNT and FRNRAP.

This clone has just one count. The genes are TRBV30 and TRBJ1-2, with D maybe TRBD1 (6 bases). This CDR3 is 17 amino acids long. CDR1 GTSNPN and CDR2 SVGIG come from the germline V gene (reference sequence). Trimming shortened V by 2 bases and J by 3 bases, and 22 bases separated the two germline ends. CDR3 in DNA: TGTGCCTGGAGTTCGGAATCGAGACAGGATGGTTACTATGGCTACACCTTC. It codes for CAWSSESRQDGYYGYTF.